The clone carrying this T cell receptor (beta chain) was observed a handful of times. Antigen specificity is unknown. This sample was taken from a study of cytotoxic CD8 clonotypes in ibrutinib-treated CLL. The data were produced by immunoSEQ multiplex PCR, yet TCRdb's version contains in-frame clones alone and is incomplete. The sample consists of more than 300,000 clones, about 80% of them appearing once. Notes on the study in general: Clonality increased at ibrutinib response and stayed stable in sustained remission. At progression, however, it fell back toward baseline.

From germline, CDR1 is PRHDT and CDR2 FYEKMQ (reference sequence). The CDR3 is made up of 13 amino acids. Between the trimmed V and J ends, which lost 5 bases and 1 base, there was a span of 8 bases. This receptor was identified in a human donor with chronic lymphocytic leukemia. This chain links TRBV13 with TRBJ1-1; D is uncertain. Sequenced material: PBMCs, taken before ibrutinib treatment. In nucleotides, the CDR3 is TGTGCCAGCAGCGCACAGCGGAACACTGAAGCTTTCTTT. Encoded protein: CASSAQRNTEAFF.